Listed below are T cell receptor beta chains from one sample, sequenced in a study of T cells after yellow fever vaccination. Using its own MiXCR run on the 5' RACE reads, TCRdb lists one record per CDR3 protein. Of 300,000 or so distinct CDR3 sequences in the sample, about 6.6% are singletons; the top ten hold about 18%. Sequences were derived from PBMCs, sampled about 49 days after the first yellow fever vaccination. The source of these receptors is a young man who received the YFV17D yellow fever vaccine. Both conserved end residues are part of each CDR3. The D gene is left open where the match is weak. Clone size is shown for a subset of rows, as once, few, many or a class of expanded clone.

j_call v_call clone_size d_call cdr3_aa cdr3_nt
TRBJ2-3 TRBV5-4 many TRBD2 CASSRSNSGGWDTQYF TGTGCCAGCAGCCGTAGTAATAGCGGGGGTTGGGATACGCAGTATTTT
TRBJ1-6 TRBV25-1 many - CASSETGRVKNSPLHF TGTGCCAGCAGTGAAACTGGCAGGGTGAAGAATTCACCCCTCCACTTT
TRBJ2-5 TRBV20-1 few TRBD2 CSARRSSGGETQYF TGCAGTGCCAGGAGGTCTAGCGGGGGTGAGACCCAGTACTTC
TRBJ1-2 TRBV29-1 few TRBD1 CSVESGTVTSYGYTF TGCAGCGTTGAATCTGGGACAGTGACCAGCTATGGCTACACCTTC
TRBJ1-2 TRBV6-1 many - CASRPPGHRIRYTF TGTGCCAGCAGGCCCCCGGGACACCGTATTCGCTACACCTTC
TRBJ1-6 TRBV18 few - CASSPSVRLGEDSPLHF TGTGCCAGCTCACCATCAGTCCGGTTGGGTGAGGACTCACCCCTCCACTTT
TRBJ2-5 TRBV12-3/TRBV12-4 - TRBD2 CASSLSWGGGQETQYF TGTGCCAGCAGTTTATCCTGGGGGGGGGGGCAAGAGACCCAGTACTTC
TRBJ2-1 TRBV28 many TRBD2 CAGLAGGRSYNEQFF TGTGCCGGACTAGCGGGGGGGAGATCCTACAATGAGCAGTTCTTC
TRBJ1-1 TRBV12-3/TRBV12-4 few - CASSFSRDAEAFF TGTGCCAGCAGTTTCAGTCGCGACGCTGAAGCTTTCTTT
TRBJ1-5 TRBV2 - - CASSERGGDQPQHF TGTGCCAGCAGTGAAAGGGGGGGTGATCAGCCCCAGCATTTT
TRBJ2-3 TRBV5-1 - TRBD2 CASSLGLASEGTQYF TGCGCCAGCAGCCTTGGACTAGCGAGTGAGGGTACGCAGTATTTT
TRBJ1-1 TRBV7-3 few TRBD1 CASSFSRGDTEAFF TGTGCCAGCAGCTTCAGCAGGGGGGACACTGAAGCTTTCTTT
TRBJ2-1 TRBV7-9 few - CASSFWPSEQFF TGTGCCAGCAGCTTTTGGCCCAGTGAGCAGTTCTTC
TRBJ2-1 TRBV9 many TRBD2 CASSKWLAELRNEQFF TGTGCCAGCAGCAAATGGCTAGCGGAACTTAGGAATGAGCAGTTCTTC
TRBJ2-3 TRBV30 many - CAWSRGMTDTQYF TGTGCCTGGAGTCGGGGTATGACAGATACGCAGTATTTT
TRBJ1-4 TRBV29-1 - - CSVEDWGVGKLFF TGCAGCGTTGAAGATTGGGGCGTTGGCAAACTGTTTTTT
TRBJ2-1 TRBV4-1 many - CASSQPWQLKYNEQFF TGCGCCAGCAGCCAGCCCTGGCAGTTAAAGTACAATGAGCAGTTCTTC
TRBJ2-5 TRBV6-1 few TRBD1 CASRHTGGSETQYF TGTGCCAGCAGACATACAGGGGGCTCGGAGACCCAGTACTTC
TRBJ2-2 TRBV7-2 few TRBD1 CASSLQGTVNTGELFF TGTGCCAGCAGCTTACAAGGGACAGTAAACACCGGGGAGCTGTTTTTT
TRBJ1-6 TRBV6-2/TRBV6-3 few TRBD1 CASSYPPGTGESPLHF TGTGCCAGCAGTTACCCTCCGGGGACAGGGGAATCACCCCTCCACTTT
TRBJ1-3 TRBV6-5 few TRBD1 CASSYFNRDRGPGNTIYF TGTGCCAGCAGTTACTTTAACCGGGACAGGGGGCCTGGAAACACCATATATTTT
TRBJ1-5 TRBV7-2 - - CASSLAGWREQPQHF TGTGCCAGCAGCTTAGCCGGGTGGAGGGAGCAGCCCCAGCATTTT
TRBJ1-1 TRBV5-1 - TRBD1 CASSLQGMTEAFF TGCGCCAGCAGCTTACAGGGGATGACTGAAGCTTTCTTT
TRBJ1-1 TRBV25-1 few - CASSESSGVSTEAFF TGTGCCAGCAGTGAATCCTCGGGGGTTTCCACTGAAGCTTTCTTT
TRBJ1-1 TRBV10-3 - - CAISEIGREPAEAFF TGTGCCATCAGTGAAATTGGCAGGGAGCCCGCGGAAGCTTTCTTT